This T cell receptor (beta chain) is drawn from a study of blood T cell repertoires in COVID-19. Whole-study context: Material from acute and convalescent COVID-19 was sourced from the United States, Italy and Spain. T cells, B-cell-depleted T cells, or PBMCs provided the cDNA or gDNA that served as material.

Assay: immunoSEQ multiplex PCR; the TCRdb copy retains only in-frame clones and omits some. The sample shows more than 200,000 clones, about 82% of them seen only once. The CDR3 spans 13 residues. Trimming took 8 bases from V and 1 from J, leaving 11 bases between them. Germline CDR1 and CDR2: GTSNPN and SVGIG (reference sequence). What was sequenced was peripheral blood. The chain recombines TRBV30 with TRBJ1-4; D is uncertain. The clonotype originates from a woman of 80 years or more with acute or convalescent COVID-19. CDR3 nucleotides: TGTGCCCTGGTGGAGGAAACTAATGAAAAACTGTTTTTT. It encodes CALVEETNEKLFF.